Listed here is a single T cell receptor beta chain. As yet, its antigen is unknown. This sample stems from a study of STAT3 mutations in large granular lymphocyte leukemia. Whole-study results and caveats: TCR clonotype switching after therapy occurred in about 35% of the 18 patients. Every T-cell large granular lymphocyte leukemia patient had at least one immunodominant TCR beta clonotype. Persisting codominant clonotypes may have hidden a small pathogenic clone. In several patients, dominant TCR clone burden exceeded STAT3 mutant burden, suggesting STAT3 mutation arose secondarily.

TCRdb's table, derived via immunoSEQ multiplex PCR, lists solely in-frame clones and lacks some. The table records under 9,500 clones, about 92% of them present only once. The V gene end was trimmed by 6 bases and the J gene end by 6 bases; junction bases not matched to a gene: 5. CDR1 and CDR2 from the germline V gene are SQVTM and ANQGSEA. CDR3 length: 12 residues. The V gene is TRBV29-1, the J gene TRBJ2-1, with 7 bases matching TRBD1. Sequencing was performed on peripheral blood mononuclear cells. This receptor was taken from a man in his 60s with T-cell large granular lymphocyte leukemia. Some clones in this sample may be carry-over from other donors' samples. This CDR3 is CSVRQGFNEQFF. In DNA, the CDR3 is TGCAGCGTAAGACAGGGATTCAATGAGCAGTTCTTC.